The sequence of this T cell receptor beta chain was determined in a study of graft-versus-host responses after intestinal transplantation. Study background: Induction with anti-thymocyte globulin, then tacrolimus and steroids for 2 to 3 years, was given to all recipients. The study, taken as a whole, reports: Peak GvH clone levels in circulation were associated with early post-transplant HvG declines.

Profiling relied on immunoSEQ multiplex PCR, and the TCRdb table lists in-frame clones only, not all of them. The data hold around 120,000 clones, with about 95% observed a single time. Note on this clone: The antigen remains undetermined.

Per germline, CDR1 SGHDT and CDR2 YYEEEE. Trimming shortened V by 0 bases and J by 3 bases, and 11 bases separated the two germline ends. The CDR3 consists of 15 residues. Material: unstimulated CD8+ T cells sorted from spleen or lymph node cells, obtained before intestinal transplant. This receptor was taken from a human donor who received an intestinal transplant. This chain links TRBV5-6 with TRBJ2-3; D call uncertain. CDR3 nucleotides: TGTGCCAGCAGCTTGGGTTGGACCGAGACAGATACGCAGTATTTT. It yields the protein CASSLGWTETDTQYF.